The 15 T cell receptor beta chains listed next were all sequenced from one sample in a study of T-cell reconstitution after alpha-beta-depleted transplantation in children. TCRbeta library construction was performed incorporating unique molecular identifiers. TCRdb re-analysed the PCR reads in MiXCR, keeping a single row per CDR3 protein. The data show about 360,000 distinct CDR3 sequences, with about 14% seen just once and around 4% held by the top ten. Sequencing was performed on PBMCs, taken from the stem cell graft. These receptors all stem from a human donor who donated a stem cell graft to a child with Fanconi anemia.

This clonotype was detected ten times or more. The V gene is TRBV29-1, the J gene TRBJ1-1, with D unresolved. The V gene lost 7 bases and the J gene lost 0 bases, with 12 bases spanning the gap. This CDR3 has 13 amino acids. CDR1 and CDR2 from the germline V gene are SQVTM and ANQGSEA. CDR3 residues: CSAPGPVNTEAFF. The CDR3 bases are TGCAGCGCTCCCGGTCCAGTGAACACTGAAGCTTTCTTT.

There are many counts of this clonotype. The chain carries TRBV5-6 and TRBJ2-6; no firm D call. The CDR3 length is 15 residues. CDR1 and CDR2 from the germline V gene are SGHDT and YYEEEE. Trimming pared 1 base from V and 2 bases from J, leaving 7 bases between. CDR3 sequence (DNA): TGTGCCAGCAGCTTGATTGCTGCTGGGGCCAACGTCCTGACTTTC. This translates into CASSLIAAGANVLTF.

V gene TRBV9 combines with J gene TRBJ1-2, with D possibly matching TRBD1 (5 bases). V was trimmed by 4 bases and J by 5 bases, leaving 15 bases between them. Germline CDR1 is SGDLS and CDR2 is YYNGEE. The CDR3 runs 14 residues. CDR3 sequence reads: CASSPHAGEYGYTF. CDR3 DNA sequence: TGTGCCAGCAGCCCCCACGCGGGGGAATATGGCTACACCTTC.

In its sample, this clonotype was seen a few times. V usage is TRBV5-1 and J usage is TRBJ2-1, with 9 nucleotides matching TRBD1. Germline lookup yields CDR1 SGHRS and CDR2 YFSETQ. The CDR3 is 16 residues long. With V trimmed by 0 bases and J by 6 bases, 7 bases remained unmatched. CDR3 loop: CASSLGGTGQVNEQFF. The CDR3 DNA reads as TGCGCCAGCAGCTTGGGGGGGACAGGGCAAGTCAATGAGCAGTTCTTC.

V gene TRBV18 combines with J gene TRBJ1-4; perhaps TRBD1 as D (5 bases). Trimming pared 2 bases from V and 8 bases from J, leaving 9 bases between. Germline values: CDR1 KGHSH, CDR2 LQKENI. This CDR3 is 13 amino acids long. CDR3 sequence (DNA): TGTGCCAGCTCACCAGGGAGGGGCGAAAAACTGTTTTTT. Amino acid sequence: CASSPGRGEKLFF.

This clonotype was seen only a few times. The J gene is TRBJ2-5, the V gene TRBV7-3; 9 positions agree with TRBD1. The CDR3 has 13 amino acids. CDR1 is SGHTA, CDR2 FQGTGA, per germline. Losses at the gene ends were 3 bases for V and 7 bases for J; bases not matched to a gene: 3. CDR3 region: CASSFGTGWTQYF. The CDR3 DNA sequence: TGTGCCAGCAGCTTCGGGACAGGGTGGACCCAGTACTTC.

CDR3 nucleotides: TGTGCCAGCAGCTTCTCAGCGGCCATGAACACTGAAGCTTTCTTT. Translation: CASSFSAAMNTEAFF. The rearrangement uses TRBV7-8 and TRBJ1-1; D ambiguous. Germline CDR1 and CDR2: SGHVS and FQNEAQ. The V gene lost 3 bases and the J gene lost 0 bases, with 11 bases spanning the gap. The CDR3 is made up of 15 amino acids.

The gene calls are TRBV7-8 and TRBJ1-2; D gene uncertain. The V end was cut by 3 bases, the J end by 3 bases, with 11 bases between. This CDR3 comprises 14 residues. Germline V gene data show CDR1 as SGHVS and CDR2 as FQNEAQ. CDR3 residues: CASSFNLIDYGYTF. The CDR3 coding sequence is TGTGCCAGCAGCTTTAATTTAATCGACTATGGCTACACCTTC.

In its sample, this clonotype was seen a few times. The rearrangement uses TRBV7-2 and TRBJ1-2, with 7 bases that match TRBD1. The CDR3 is 15 residues long. J lost 3 bases, V lost 0 bases, and 4 bases had no gene match. The germline CDR1 and CDR2 sequences are SGHTA and FQGNSA. Here the CDR3 reads CASSLAQGGHYGYTF. DNA of the CDR3: TGTGCCAGCAGCTTAGCGCAGGGGGGGCACTATGGCTACACCTTC.

A few counts support this clonotype. The V and J genes are TRBV28 and TRBJ1-5; D gene unclear. Germline loops: CDR1 MDHEN, CDR2 SYDVKM. The CDR3 loop spans 14 amino acids. V lost 4 bases to trimming and J lost 0 bases, with 7 bases between them. The CDR3 sequence is CASSSSVSNQPQHF. CDR3 DNA sequence: TGTGCCAGCAGTTCTTCTGTTAGCAATCAGCCCCAGCATTTT. Filled out from reference TRBV28 and TRBJ1-5, the complete variable domain reads DVKVTQSSRYLVKRTGEKVFLECVQDMDHENMFWYRQDPGLGLRLIYFSYDVKMKEKGDIPEGYSVSREKKERFSLILESASTNQTSMYLCASSSSVSNQPQHFGDGTRLSIL.

This clonotype occurred many times. V and J are TRBV18 and TRBJ1-1, with 7 positions matching TRBD1. V trimming: 4 bases; J trimming: 4 bases; junction bases outside the gene matches: 6. Germline CDR1 KGHSH, CDR2 LQKENI. This CDR3 comprises 14 residues. CDR3 sequence: CASSLDRDSTEAFF. CDR3 bases: TGTGCCAGCTCACTCGACAGGGATAGCACTGAAGCTTTCTTT.

This chain uses TRBV6-6 with TRBJ2-3; D gene uncertain. Germline V gene sequence: CDR1 MNHNY, CDR2 SVGAGI (reference sequence). The CDR3 is 13 residues long. The V end was cut by 2 bases, the J end by 5 bases, with 8 bases between. CDR3 DNA sequence: TGTGCCAGCAGTTACGAGTTTTTAGATACGCAGTATTTT. It specifies CASSYEFLDTQYF.

This clonotype was seen a few times. The chain carries TRBV11-2 and TRBJ2-1, with TRBD1 as a possible D gene (5 bases). The CDR3 has 12 residues. The germline V gene has CDR1 SGHAT and CDR2 FQNNGV. The V end was cut by 3 bases, the J end by 10 bases, with 10 bases between. The CDR3 bases are TGTGCCAGCAGCTTTGGGGCCCACGAGCAGTTCTTC. Translated, it gives CASSFGAHEQFF.

In DNA form, the CDR3 reads TGTGCCAGCAGCCTCGGAGGACAGTTTCTTTATGGCTACACCTTC. It translates to CASSLGGQFLYGYTF. The chain recombines TRBV3-1 with TRBJ1-2; D may be TRBD1 (6 bases). From germline, CDR1 is LGHDT and CDR2 YNNKEL (reference sequence). V gave up 4 bases and J gave up 5 bases, with 17 bases separating them. The CDR3 is 15 amino acids.

This chain joins TRBV12-3 or TRBV12-4 and TRBJ1-6; D call uncertain. The CDR3 runs to 13 residues. V was clipped by 6 bases and J by 11 bases, with 14 bases between them. The CDR3 protein is CASSPSYRAPLHF. CDR3 bases: TGTGCCAGCAGCCCGTCTTATAGGGCACCCCTCCACTTT.